What follows is one T cell receptor (beta chain) and its context. This entry comes from a study of blood T cell repertoires in COVID-19. The CDR3 consists of 14 residues. V gave up 7 bases and J gave up 10 bases, with 22 bases separating them. The germline V gene has CDR1 SEHNR and CDR2 FQNEAQ (reference sequence). The authors' processing: Amplified reference gene primers provided the basis for estimating nucleated cell counts. Clones were read by immunoSEQ multiplex PCR, and TCRdb kept only the in-frame ones, dropping some. V, J and clone size derive from that table, while D and trimming were established from the DNA sequence. This table has under 200,000 clones, roughly 80% appearing once.

The chain joins TRBV7-9 to TRBJ1-1, with D uncertain. The sequence came from a woman aged 40 to 50 with acute COVID-19. The sample taken for sequencing was PBMCs or T cells enriched from blood (not recorded which). For the CDR3, the DNA is TGTGCCAGCAACCCGTCGGATCGGGAACGAGGAGCTTTCTTT. This encodes CASNPSDRERGAFF.